Shown below are 28 T cell receptor beta chains from a single sample sequenced in a study of a mutant IDH1 vaccine in newly diagnosed glioma. Repertoires were generated with immunoSEQ multiplex PCR, while TCRdb's copy carries only in-frame clones and drops some. The sample lists about 98,000 clones, 80% to 90% seen once, with less than 0.65% in the top ten. Sample time point: baseline, week 1 (first vaccination visit). Treatment given: pre-vaccination baseline after standard-of-care therapy. The sequences come from PBMCs, collected from a glioma patient treated with radiotherapy, temozolomide or both. The receptors here all came from a woman aged 45-59 years with glioma.

The V gene is TRBV9, the J gene TRBJ2-5, with 13 bases lining up with TRBD2. Matching the DNA end better, TRBJ2-7 makes the J call doubtful. CDR3 size: 14 residues. Germline values: CDR1 SGDLS, CDR2 YYNGEE. DNA for the CDR3: TGTGCCAGCAGCTCTCGACTAGCGGGAGGCGAGCAGTACTTC. It specifies CASSSRLAGGEQYF.

The chain couples TRBV19 to TRBJ2-5; D may be TRBD2 (6 bases). V was cut by 3 bases and J by 5 bases, with 10 bases left in between. CDR1 and CDR2 from the germline V gene are LNHDA and SQIVND (reference sequence). This CDR3 region has 13 residues. CDR3: CASSMSGAETQYF. CDR3 in DNA: TGTGCCAGTAGTATGTCGGGAGCTGAGACCCAGTACTTC.

The V gene is TRBV6-4, the J gene TRBJ2-3; 12 nucleotides line up with TRBD2. This CDR3 comprises 14 residues. The germline gives CDR1 MRHNA, CDR2 SNTAGT. The trim removed 4 bases at V and 4 bases at J, leaving 0 bases unmatched. CDR3 sequence: CASSGLAGADTQYF. The CDR3 nucleotides read TGTGCCAGCAGTGGACTAGCGGGAGCAGATACGCAGTATTTT.

This sequence joins TRBV6-1 and TRBJ1-2, with D tentatively TRBD1 (6 bases). Per germline, CDR1 MNHNS and CDR2 SASEGT. The V end lost 4 bases, the J end lost 2 bases, and 14 bases lay between the germline ends. The CDR3 consists of 15 residues. This CDR3 reads CASSAPGHPNYGYTF. The CDR3, as DNA: TGTGCCAGCAGTGCTCCGGGACACCCCAACTATGGCTACACCTTC.

The genes are TRBV19 and TRBJ2-2, with a weak D call TRBD2 (9 bases). Germline CDR1 reads LNHDA; CDR2 reads SQIVND (reference sequence). Trimming took 4 bases from V and 6 from J, leaving 18 bases between them. The CDR3 extends over 16 amino acids. CDR3 in amino acids: CASSTGGGRAPGELFF. DNA of the CDR3: TGTGCCAGTAGTACAGGGGGCGGGAGGGCCCCCGGGGAGCTGTTTTTT.

The chain couples TRBV10-3 to TRBJ2-7; weak D call: TRBD2 (6 bases). CDR3 size: 13 residues. Germline V lookup: CDR1 ENHRY, CDR2 SYGVKD. V lost 7 bases and J 5 bases, leaving 15 bases between the germline ends. As DNA, the CDR3 is TGTGCCATCAATCCGGGAGTTGACCACGAGCAGTACTTC. Its protein product is CAINPGVDHEQYF.

The chain uses TRBV5-4 and TRBJ2-3; D gene unclear. CDR1 SGHNT and CDR2 YYREEE come from the germline V gene (reference sequence). Between the trimmed V and J ends, which lost 2 bases and 5 bases, there was a span of 9 bases. The CDR3 consists of 13 residues. In DNA, the CDR3 is TGTGCCAGCAGCTTAGAGGAGCTAGATACGCAGTATTTT. This gives the protein CASSLEELDTQYF.

The J gene is TRBJ1-4, the V gene TRBV10-2; D remains unclear. The V gene lost 0 bases and the J gene lost 8 bases, with 4 bases spanning the gap. The CDR3 runs 12 residues. Germline V lookup: CDR1 WSHSY, CDR2 SAAADI. The CDR3 coding sequence is TGCGCCAGCAGTGAGTCGAGGGAAAAACTGTTTTTT. It encodes CASSESREKLFF.

This chain connects TRBV6-5 to TRBJ2-2, with 7 bases lining up with TRBD2. V dropped 6 bases and J dropped 7; count of bases not matched to a gene: 8. The CDR3 is 14 amino acids. Germline V gene lookup returns CDR1 MNHEY and CDR2 SVGAGI. CDR3 nucleotides: TGTGCCAGCAGCCCTACTACTAGCGTCGGGGAGCTGTTTTTT. It translates to CASSPTTSVGELFF.

This clone is a singleton in its sample. The rearrangement uses TRBV4-2 and TRBJ2-7; D unresolved. This CDR3 has 14 amino acids. Germline V gene lookup returns CDR1 LGHNA and CDR2 YNFKEQ. V lost 0 bases, J lost 4 bases, and 10 bases lay in between. The DNA of the CDR3 is TGTGCCAGCAGCCAAGAATGGCAGAGTTACGAGCAGTACTTC. Translation gives CASSQEWQSYEQYF.

V gene TRBV28 combines with J gene TRBJ1-1; TRBD1 might be the D (5 bases). This CDR3 has 13 amino acids. Germline assignment: CDR1 MDHEN and CDR2 SYDVKM. The V end lost 0 bases, the J end lost 11 bases, and 13 bases lay between the germline ends. The CDR3 loop is CASSLWRGGHAFF. CDR3 DNA sequence: TGTGCCAGCAGTTTATGGAGGGGCGGTCATGCTTTCTTT.

The genes are TRBV5-1 and TRBJ2-7; no firm D call. In germline, CDR1 is SGHRS, CDR2 YFSETQ. The V gene lost 0 bases and the J gene lost 0 bases, with 10 bases spanning the gap. This CDR3 has 15 residues. The CDR3 loop is CASSLDPTSSYEQYF. The CDR3 coding sequence is TGCGCCAGCAGCTTGGACCCGACGAGCTCCTACGAGCAGTACTTC. The entire variable domain, with the rest obtained from reference TRBV5-1 and TRBJ2-7, is as follows: KAGVTQTPRYLIKTRGQQVTLSCSPISGHRSVSWYQQTPGQGLQFLFEYFSETQRNKGNFPGRFSGRQFSNSRSEMNVSTLELGDSALYLCASSLDPTSSYEQYFGPGTRLTVT.

This chain uses TRBV18 with TRBJ2-7, with a tentative D call TRBD1 (6 bases). Germline CDR1 is KGHSH and CDR2 is LQKENI. Trimming took off 3 bases at V and 4 bases at J, with 22 bases between the two ends. The CDR3 covers 17 residues. The chain's CDR3 is CASSPSRQGFGIYEQYF. The CDR3 DNA sequence: TGTGCCAGCTCACCTTCCCGGCAGGGGTTTGGAATTTACGAGCAGTACTTC.

The chain has TRBV9 and TRBJ2-7; no clear D. The CDR3 consists of 15 residues. Germline V CDR1 and CDR2: SGDLS, YYNGEE. The germline V and J ends were trimmed by 3 bases and 1 base, with 14 bases remaining between them. CDR3 protein: CASSAAPAPSYEQYF. The CDR3 bases are TGTGCCAGCAGCGCCGCTCCGGCACCTTCCTACGAGCAGTACTTC.

The rearrangement uses TRBV4-2 and TRBJ2-7, with D maybe TRBD2 (5 bases). Looked up from germline, CDR1 is LGHNA and CDR2 is YNFKEQ. V lost 0 bases, J lost 2 bases, and 14 bases lay in between. The CDR3 contains 16 residues. CDR3 nucleotides: TGTGCCAGCAGCCAAGAATCGGGAACGTCTACCTACGAGCAGTACTTC. Amino acids: CASSQESGTSTYEQYF.

The chain couples TRBV5-8 to TRBJ2-7, with TRBD2 matching 7 bases. Trimming cost V 3 bases and J 0 bases; bases outside gene matches: 9. CDR1 SGHTS and CDR2 YDEGEE come from the germline V gene. This CDR3 contains 16 residues. CDR3 region: CASSWGLAASSYEQYF. CDR3 nucleotides: TGTGCCAGCAGCTGGGGCCTAGCGGCAAGCTCCTACGAGCAGTACTTC.

The chain couples TRBV29-1 to TRBJ2-1, with TRBD2 matching 10 bases. Per the germline V gene, CDR1 is SQVTM and CDR2 is ANQGSEA. CDR3 size: 18 residues. V lost 0 bases and J lost 1; bases outside the gene matches: 9. This CDR3 is CSVEDLRASGRSYNEQFF. CDR3 DNA: TGCAGCGTTGAAGATCTTCGGGCTAGCGGGAGATCCTACAATGAGCAGTTCTTC.

This rearrangement joins TRBV4-2 to TRBJ2-1; D unresolved. Germline V gene data show CDR1 as LGHNA and CDR2 as YNFKEQ. Trimming pared 1 base from V and 3 bases from J, leaving 4 bases between. The CDR3 is made up of 13 amino acids. CDR3 sequence reads: CASSQVVYNEQFF. CDR3 DNA sequence: TGTGCCAGCAGCCAAGTTGTCTACAATGAGCAGTTCTTC.

With respect to this clone: The identical CDR3 is also encoded by other nucleotide sequences in the sample. The genes are TRBV9 and TRBJ1-5; D remains ambiguous. Trimming stripped 0 bases from V and 1 base from J, with 5 bases between. CDR3 length: 14 residues. Germline V gene lookup returns CDR1 SGDLS and CDR2 YYNGEE. The CDR3 sequence: CASSVGGSNQPQHF. CDR3 nucleotides: TGTGCCAGCAGCGTAGGAGGGAGCAATCAGCCCCAGCATTTT.

The genes are TRBV7-2 and TRBJ2-3, with D possibly TRBD2 on 5 matching bases. CDR3 length equals 15 residues. The V end lost 4 bases, the J end lost 5 bases, and 16 bases lay between the germline ends. The V gene's germline CDR1 is SGHTA and CDR2 FQGNSA. DNA for the CDR3: TGTGCCAGCAGCTCCTCCTCTTGGGAGTTAGATACGCAGTATTTT. Its translation: CASSSSSWELDTQYF.

The DNA of the CDR3 is TGTGCCAGCAGTCCGACAGGGTGGGGTCAGCCCCAGCATTTT. Its protein is CASSPTGWGQPQHF. The chain links TRBV27 to TRBJ1-5; 7 bases fit TRBD1. This CDR3 has 14 residues. Germline V gene data show CDR1 as MNHEY and CDR2 as SMNVEV (reference sequence). The V gene end was trimmed by 5 bases and the J gene end by 6 bases; junction bases not matched to a gene: 7.

This chain joins TRBV14 and TRBJ2-1, with D possibly being TRBD2 (5 bases). The CDR3 totals 17 residues. Germline CDR1 reads SGHDN; CDR2 reads FVKESK. Trimming took 1 base from V and 3 from J, leaving 16 bases between them. The CDR3 sequence: CASSQGPSSGNYNEQFF. In DNA form, the CDR3 reads TGTGCCAGCAGCCAAGGACCCTCGTCGGGGAACTACAATGAGCAGTTCTTC.

V is TRBV11-2 and J is TRBJ2-5; 9 positions match TRBD1. The DNA end is more similar to TRBJ2-7, so the J call may be wrong. In germline, CDR1 is SGHAT, CDR2 FQNNGV. This CDR3 region has 15 residues. CDR3 sequence: CASSTLRDRDNEQYF. CDR3 DNA: TGTGCCAGCAGCACGCTCCGGGACAGGGATAACGAGCAGTACTTC.

V is TRBV27 and J is TRBJ1-1; no clear D gene. Trimming stripped 3 bases from V and 6 bases from J, with 2 bases between. CDR1 is MNHEY, CDR2 SMNVEV, per germline (reference sequence). There are 10 residues in the CDR3. Here the CDR3 DNA reads TGTGCCAGCAGTTTTTCTGAAGCTTTCTTT. It yields the protein CASSFSEAFF.

This clone has only one observation. The CDR3 loop reads CASSLGLRSRTDTQYF. The CDR3 DNA sequence: TGTGCCAGCAGCTTAGGGTTGAGGAGTCGCACAGATACGCAGTATTTT. This chain links TRBV5-4 with TRBJ2-3; D is unresolved. The CDR3 spans 16 residues. V was clipped by 2 bases and J by 1 base, with 14 bases between them. Germline CDR1 reads SGHNT; CDR2 reads YYREEE (reference sequence).

V gene TRBV5-1 combines with J gene TRBJ2-1; the match to TRBD2 covers 9 bases. The CDR3 loop spans 17 amino acids. The J segment lost 0 bases and the V segment lost 1 base, leaving 5 bases of the junction unmatched. The germline V gene has CDR1 SGHRS and CDR2 YFSETQ. CDR3 sequence (DNA): TGCGCCAGCAGCTTGCTCCGACTAGCGGCCTCCTACAATGAGCAGTTCTTC. Amino acids: CASSLLRLAASYNEQFF.

The chain employs TRBV28 and TRBJ2-3; D is tentatively TRBD1 or TRBD2 (5 bases each). The CDR3 contains 15 residues. CDR1 and CDR2 (germline): MDHEN, SYDVKM. Between the trimmed V and J ends, which lost 6 bases and 4 bases, there was a span of 17 bases. The CDR3 DNA follows: TGTGCCAGCAGACCCGGGGCGACTCGTGCAGATACGCAGTATTTT. As protein: CASRPGATRADTQYF. Variable domain in full (rest from reference TRBV28 and TRBJ2-3): DVKVTQSSRYLVKRTGEKVFLECVQDMDHENMFWYRQDPGLGLRLIYFSYDVKMKEKGDIPEGYSVSREKKERFSLILESASTNQTSMYLCASRPGATRADTQYFGPGTRLTVL.

The chain has TRBV11-2 and TRBJ1-5; D may be TRBD1 (5 bases). Trimming pared 5 bases from V and 1 base from J, leaving 9 bases between. Germline V gene lookup returns CDR1 SGHAT and CDR2 FQNNGV. CDR3 length equals 14 residues. The CDR3 sequence is CASSVEGSNQPQHF. The DNA of the CDR3 is TGTGCCAGCAGCGTTGAGGGGAGCAATCAGCCCCAGCATTTT.